This passage covers 29 T cell receptor beta chains from one sample sequenced in a study of T cells in Graves' hyperthyroidism and ophthalmopathy. Amplified regions were TCR beta CDR3 sequences from RNA transcripts. First-round RT-PCR with HTBI primers amplified the TCR CDR3 region. TCRdb called the multiplex PCR reads again in MiXCR, with one record for every CDR3 protein. This sample has about 540,000 distinct CDR3 sequences; 40% to 55% occur once, and the top ten carry around 7.7%. Sequencing input: peripheral blood or thyroid tissue (not recorded which). These receptors were obtained from a young woman with Graves' hyperthyroidism.

The count of this clonotype is one. The chain recombines TRBV15 with TRBJ1-2; D is unclear. From germline, CDR1 is LNHNV and CDR2 YYDKDF (reference sequence). Trimming stripped 0 bases from V and 2 bases from J, with 4 bases between. This CDR3 has 13 amino acids. As DNA, the CDR3 is TGTGCCACCAGCAGAGACGAAAACTATGGCTACACCTTC. It yields the protein CATSRDENYGYTF.

The sample holds many counts of this clonotype. This sequence joins TRBV7-9 and TRBJ2-2; D is possibly TRBD1 or TRBD2 (5 bases each). The CDR3 is made up of 15 amino acids. V lost 5 bases and J 0 bases, leaving 10 bases between the germline ends. Germline loops: CDR1 SEHNR, CDR2 FQNEAQ (reference sequence). This CDR3 is CASSPGAPNTGELFF. CDR3 sequence (DNA): TGTGCCAGCAGCCCCGGGGCCCCGAACACCGGGGAGCTGTTTTTT.

The V call is TRBV7-6, the J call TRBJ1-4; D perhaps matches TRBD1 (5 bases). Trimming shortened V by 5 bases and J by 2 bases, and 21 bases separated the two germline ends. CDR1 SGHVS and CDR2 FNYEAQ come from the germline V gene. The CDR3 spans 18 residues. CDR3 in DNA: TGTGCCAGCAGCGCTAACTTGGCGACAGTACGGACTAATGAAAAACTGTTTTTT. Translation gives CASSANLATVRTNEKLFF. Looking up the rest from reference TRBV7-6 and TRBJ1-4 gives the full variable domain: GAGVSQSPRYKVTKRGQDVALRCDPISGHVSLYWYRQALGQGPEFLTYFNYEAQQDKSGLPNDRFSAERPEGSISTLTIQRTEQRDSAMYRCASSANLATVRTNEKLFFGSGTQLSVL.

With respect to this clonotype: This clone may be a read error of a much larger clone one base away. This chain connects TRBV19 to TRBJ1-4, with D possibly matching TRBD1 (6 bases). Trimming took off 7 bases at V and 7 bases at J, with 22 bases between the two ends. CDR3 size: 16 residues. In germline, CDR1 is LNHDA, CDR2 SQIVND (reference sequence). In DNA form, the CDR3 reads TGTGCCAGTATGGCCCGGGACGGGGGGCTTGTTGAAAAACTGTTTTTT. This encodes CASMARDGGLVEKLFF.

V usage is TRBV20-1 and J usage is TRBJ2-1, with D perhaps matching TRBD2 (6 bases). This CDR3 is built from 16 residues. V was cut by 4 bases and J by 3 bases, with 19 bases left in between. CDR1 and CDR2 (germline): DFQATT, SNEGSKA (reference sequence). DNA for the CDR3: TGCAGTGCTATTAAGAGGGGACTTGCCATCTACAATGAGCAGTTCTTC. This gives the protein CSAIKRGLAIYNEQFF.

This clonotype was detected ten times or more. The genes are TRBV5-5 and TRBJ1-1, with D maybe TRBD1 (5 bases). Trimming took off 6 bases at V and 4 bases at J, with 16 bases between the two ends. The CDR3 sequence is 14 residues long. Germline CDR1 SGHKS, CDR2 YYEKEE (reference sequence). CDR3 residues: CASIYGAGPTEAFF. The CDR3 DNA reads TGTGCCAGCATCTATGGGGCCGGGCCCACTGAAGCTTTCTTT.

Many counts were recorded for this clonotype. This chain connects TRBV29-1 to TRBJ2-7; no clear D gene. V lost 1 base to trimming and J lost 2 bases, with 6 bases between them. CDR1 is SQVTM and CDR2 is ANQGSEA in the germline V gene. The CDR3 loop spans 12 amino acids. CDR3 protein: CSVEGSPYEQYF. The DNA for the CDR3 is TGCAGCGTTGAAGGAAGTCCCTACGAGCAGTACTTC.

This clonotype was seen a few times. The gene calls are TRBV27 and TRBJ1-1; D is ambiguous. Germline V CDR1 and CDR2: MNHEY, SMNVEV (reference sequence). The CDR3 spans 14 residues. The V end lost 0 bases, the J end lost 0 bases, and 5 bases lay between the germline ends. In nucleotides, the CDR3 is TGTGCCAGCAGTTTATCGATATTGAACACTGAAGCTTTCTTT. Its protein product is CASSLSILNTEAFF.

CDR3 DNA sequence: TGTGCCAGCAGTTTGGTAAACCAGGGTTCGACCTATGGCTACACCTTC. Its translation: CASSLVNQGSTYGYTF. V usage is TRBV12-3 or TRBV12-4 and J usage is TRBJ1-2; tentative D call: TRBD1 (5 bases). This CDR3 has 16 residues. The germline V and J ends were trimmed by 3 bases and 4 bases, with 18 bases remaining between them.

This clonotype was found once. A read error may be the cause here, since a much bigger clone is one base away. This rearrangement joins TRBV7-9 to TRBJ1-4, with 10 nucleotides matching TRBD1. This CDR3 comprises 15 residues. Per germline, CDR1 SEHNR and CDR2 FQNEAQ (reference sequence). V lost 7 bases to trimming and J lost 7 bases; unmatched junction nucleotides: 9. The CDR3 coding sequence is TGTGCCAGCAACCTCGGACAGGGGGGGGCTGAAAAACTGTTTTTT. Amino acids: CASNLGQGGAEKLFF.

This CDR3 reads CSVSGPDRETYEQYF. The CDR3 DNA follows: TGCAGCGTTAGTGGTCCGGACAGGGAGACCTACGAGCAGTACTTC. V is TRBV29-1 and J is TRBJ2-7, with 8 bases aligning to TRBD1. Germline CDR1 SQVTM, CDR2 ANQGSEA. The CDR3 covers 15 residues. The ends lost 5 bases at V and 2 bases at J; junction bases unmatched: 11.

At least ten counts were recorded for this clonotype. This sequence joins TRBV4-1 and TRBJ1-1; unclear D gene. The CDR3 loop spans 15 amino acids. Per germline, CDR1 MGHRA and CDR2 YSYEKL. Trimming pared 5 bases from V and 0 bases from J, leaving 13 bases between. CDR3 DNA: TGCGCCAGCAGCTACCAGGACGTAGTGAACACTGAAGCTTTCTTT. It yields the protein CASSYQDVVNTEAFF.

The CDR3 DNA follows: TGCAGCGTTGTAGGGACAGGGTCACGGACTGAAGCTTTCTTT. Amino acids: CSVVGTGSRTEAFF. The gene calls are TRBV29-1 and TRBJ1-1; 9 nucleotides match TRBD1. CDR1 and CDR2 from the germline V gene are SQVTM and ANQGSEA. The length of the CDR3 is 14 residues. Losses at the gene ends were 4 bases for V and 5 bases for J; bases not matched to a gene: 8.

The table lists this clonotype with many counts. The chain recombines TRBV25-1 with TRBJ2-5, with 11 nucleotides matching TRBD1. With 3 bases clipped from V and 5 bases from J, the junction kept 14 bases outside the gene matches. In germline, CDR1 is MGHDK, CDR2 SYGVNS. CDR3 size: 18 residues. The CDR3 region is CASSDNPGGTGGFETQYF. DNA for the CDR3: TGTGCCAGCAGTGATAACCCGGGCGGGACAGGGGGTTTCGAGACCCAGTACTTC.

This clonotype appeared many times. The chain couples TRBV24-1 to TRBJ2-7; unclear D gene. The germline CDR1 and CDR2 sequences are KGHDR and SFDVKD. The CDR3 spans 17 residues. V was cut by 8 bases and J by 0 bases, with 22 bases left in between. The CDR3 sequence is CATKDALGRQSSYEQYF. In nucleotides, the CDR3 is TGTGCCACCAAGGATGCCTTGGGCCGTCAGAGCTCCTACGAGCAGTACTTC.

This clonotype came up once. The junction departs from the called germline gene at one end, perhaps through a read error. This sequence joins TRBV6-5 and TRBJ2-7, with D perhaps TRBD1 (5 bases). The CDR3 runs to 13 residues. CDR1 and CDR2 (germline): MNHEY, SVGAGI. CDR3 in amino acids: CASRQTVSYEQYF. CDR3 bases: TGCGCCAGCAGGCAGACAGTCTCCTACGAGCAGTACTTC.

In this sample, this clonotype turned up many times. The chain carries TRBV20-1 and TRBJ2-7, with D tentatively TRBD2 (7 bases). Germline V CDR1 and CDR2: DFQATT, SNEGSKA (reference sequence). The ends were cut back, 1 base at V and 4 bases at J, with 14 bases in the middle. The length of the CDR3 is 14 residues. The CDR3 DNA follows: TGCAGTGCTAGAGTCGGAGGGAGGGGGTACGAGCAGTACTTC. This gives the protein CSARVGGRGYEQYF.

This clonotype was seen many times. The J gene is TRBJ2-3, the V gene TRBV10-3, with 9 bases lining up with TRBD2. Trimming removed 5 bases from V and 5 bases from J; junction bases left unmatched: 8. The CDR3 runs to 15 residues. The germline V gene has CDR1 ENHRY and CDR2 SYGVKD. The CDR3: CAISSAREGGDTQYF. CDR3 bases: TGTGCCATCAGTTCCGCGCGGGAGGGGGGAGATACGCAGTATTTT.

Ten or more counts support this clonotype. The V call is TRBV3-1, the J call TRBJ1-5; no reliable D call. Trimming cost V 0 bases and J 5 bases, with 14 bases left between them. CDR1 is LGHDT and CDR2 is YNNKEL in the germline V gene (reference sequence). The CDR3 covers 16 residues. The CDR3, as DNA: TGTGCCAGCAGCCAAGACAGGCCAGAGATAGATCAGCCCCAGCATTTT. Its protein product is CASSQDRPEIDQPQHF.

The gene calls are TRBV25-1 and TRBJ1-1; no definite D call. CDR3 length equals 14 residues. Germline-derived CDR1 and CDR2 are MGHDK and SYGVNS. V was clipped by 1 base and J by 5 bases, with 11 bases between them. CDR3 loop: CASSEWGGSTEAFF. CDR3 nucleotides: TGTGCCAGCAGTGAATGGGGTGGATCGACTGAAGCTTTCTTT. The full variable domain, completed using reference TRBV25-1 and TRBJ1-1, is EADIYQTPRYLVIGTGKKITLECSQTMGHDKMYWYQQDPGMELHLIHYSYGVNSTEKGDLSSESTVSRIRTEHFPLTLESARPSHTSQYLCASSEWGGSTEAFFGQGTRLTVV.

The chain joins TRBV5-6 to TRBJ1-2; TRBD1 agrees at 9 bases. This CDR3 is 16 amino acids long. V lost 0 bases to trimming and J lost 5 bases; unmatched junction nucleotides: 8. Germline V gives CDR1 SGHDT, CDR2 YYEEEE. CDR3 amino acids: CASSLEGGTGNYGYTF. The CDR3 nucleotides are TGTGCCAGCAGCTTGGAAGGCGGGACAGGGAATTATGGCTACACCTTC.

To note about this clonotype: Mismatch with germline at one junction end may stem from a read error. The V gene is TRBV7-3, the J gene TRBJ1-4; 7 bases map to TRBD1. Germline loops: CDR1 SGHTA, CDR2 FQGTGA. The CDR3 contains 15 residues. The CDR3 is CASSFVGQPNERLFF. As DNA, the CDR3 is TGCGCCAGCAGCTTCGTGGGACAGCCTAATGAAAGGCTGTTTTTT.

This clonotype was detected many times. An end of the junction does not agree with germline; a read error may underlie this. The chain combines TRBV20-1 with TRBJ1-1, with D unclear. The germline V gene encodes CDR1 DFQATT and CDR2 SNEGSKA (reference sequence). The CDR3 has 10 amino acids. The CDR3 DNA is TGCAGTGCTGGAGACACTGAAGCTTTCTTT. Translation gives CSAGDTEAFF.

This clonotype was picked up many times. The chain employs TRBV27 and TRBJ2-7; no reliable D call. The CDR3 is 12 amino acids. V was pared by 2 bases and J by 5 bases, with 7 bases between. CDR1 MNHEY and CDR2 SMNVEV come from the germline V gene (reference sequence). CDR3 sequence (DNA): TGTGCCAGCAGTTTACTAGGTCACGAGCAGTACTTC. Translated, it gives CASSLLGHEQYF.

This clonotype was detected many times. This chain links TRBV20-1 with TRBJ2-2; 9 bases fit TRBD2. CDR3 length: 17 residues. Losses at the gene ends were 6 bases for V and 4 bases for J; bases not matched to a gene: 15. Germline CDR1 is DFQATT and CDR2 is SNEGSKA (reference sequence). The CDR3: CSARGLAGLGSTGELFF. The CDR3 DNA reads TGCAGTGCCCGGGGGCTAGCGGGATTAGGCAGCACCGGGGAGCTGTTTTTT.

The chain uses TRBV29-1 and TRBJ2-5; 8 bases align to TRBD1. The CDR3 is made up of 15 amino acids. Germline-derived CDR1 and CDR2 are SQVTM and ANQGSEA. Germline trimming cut 2 bases from V and 5 bases from J; bases unmatched to any gene: 10. CDR3: CSVESVTGDGETQYF. CDR3 DNA sequence: TGCAGCGTTGAATCCGTGACAGGGGATGGGGAGACCCAGTACTTC.

This clonotype was seen repeatedly, ten times or more. V is TRBV6-5 and J is TRBJ1-6, with TRBD1 identical over 7 bases. This CDR3 is 15 amino acids long. The germline gives CDR1 MNHEY, CDR2 SVGAGI. The V and J ends lost 4 bases and 9 bases, in that order; junction bases with no gene match: 9. In DNA, the CDR3 is TGTGCCAGCAGTTCCCGACAGGGCGGAGGTTCACCCCTCCACTTT. It codes for CASSSRQGGGSPLHF.

This sequence joins TRBV29-1 and TRBJ2-6; weak D call: TRBD2 (6 bases). The CDR3 extends over 16 amino acids. Trimming left V 0 bases short and J 4 bases short, with 13 bases between. In germline, CDR1 is SQVTM, CDR2 ANQGSEA. DNA for the CDR3: TGCAGCGTTGAAGACCCGGCAGGGAGGGGGGCCAACGTCCTGACTTTC. Amino acids: CSVEDPAGRGANVLTF. Using reference TRBV29-1 and TRBJ2-6 for the parts outside the CDR3, the full variable domain is SAVISQKPSRDICQRGTSLTIQCQVDSQVTMMFWYRQQPGQSLTLIATANQGSEATYESGFVIDKFPISRPNLTFSTLTVSNMSPEDSSIYLCSVEDPAGRGANVLTFGAGSRLTVL.

This clonotype was seen many times. The chain employs TRBV7-9 and TRBJ2-7; 13 positions agree with TRBD2. This CDR3 is 17 amino acids long. V lost 1 base to trimming and J lost 3 bases; unmatched junction nucleotides: 6. Germline V gene data show CDR1 as SEHNR and CDR2 as FQNEAQ (reference sequence). In DNA, the CDR3 is TGTGCCAGCAGCTTAGATGAAGGACTAGCGGGAGACTACGAGCAGTACTTC. Amino acids: CASSLDEGLAGDYEQYF.